This TCR beta chain was obtained from a study of cytomegalovirus exposure and HLA in healthy donors. Study-wide points: CMV serostatus was the only immune exposure information that was available. Overall, roughly 160 TCR beta chains were annotated as cytomegalovirus-associated. Testing in vitro showed a few CMV-associated chains specific for CMV antigens.

This clone was seen a single time. Its antigen remains unidentified. PCR involved 60 Vbeta and 13 Jbeta primers. Authors' data handling: Approximately 12 million of around 85 million unique TCR beta chains were shared, per a later count. Sequenced by immunoSEQ multiplex PCR; TCRdb stores in-frame clones only, minus some. V and J calls and clone size are copied from that table; D and trimming were computed from the DNA. The data show 150,000 to 250,000 clones, around 81% seen once. This clonotype was sampled from a man aged 25 to 45 in good health and CMV-seronegative. Sequenced sample: PBMCs.

The DNA of the CDR3 is TGTGCCAGCAGCACCCGGGACAGGCTGAATGAAAAACTGTTTTTT. Its protein product is CASSTRDRLNEKLFF. The chain employs TRBV7-9 and TRBJ1-4; 8 bases line up with TRBD1. Per germline, CDR1 SEHNR and CDR2 FQNEAQ (reference sequence). The CDR3 extends over 15 amino acids. The trim removed 5 bases at V and 5 bases at J, leaving 7 bases unmatched.